This T cell receptor beta chain appears in the sequencing data of a study of T cell repertoires in cytomegalovirus infection. CDR3 length: 14 residues. V was clipped by 2 bases and J by 3 bases, with 8 bases between them. Germline V gene sequence: CDR1 MNHEY, CDR2 SVGEGT. MiXCR was run by TCRdb on the reads, yielding one entry per CDR3 protein. The table records about 830,000 distinct CDR3 sequences, approximately 30% of them present only once. For this clonotype: Its antigen is still unknown.

J is TRBJ1-5 and V is TRBV6-2 or TRBV6-3, with unresolved D. This clonotype originated in a human donor in good health (CMV status not recorded). Some clones in this sample may be carry-over from other donors' samples. Source: cultured CD8+ T cells from PBMCs, taken from culture after CMV antigen stimulation. The CDR3 bases are TGTGCCAGCAGTTACCGACCGTTCAATCAGCCCCAGCATTTT. Residues: CASSYRPFNQPQHF.